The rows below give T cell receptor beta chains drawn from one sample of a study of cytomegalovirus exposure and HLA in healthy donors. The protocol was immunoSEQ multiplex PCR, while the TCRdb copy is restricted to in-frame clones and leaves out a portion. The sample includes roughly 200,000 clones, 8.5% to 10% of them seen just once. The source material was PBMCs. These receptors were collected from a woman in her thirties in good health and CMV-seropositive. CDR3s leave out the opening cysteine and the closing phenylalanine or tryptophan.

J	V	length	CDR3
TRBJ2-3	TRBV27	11	ASSPTTSDTQY
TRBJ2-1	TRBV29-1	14	SVESPDRVSYNEQF
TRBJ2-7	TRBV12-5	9	ASALGLEQY
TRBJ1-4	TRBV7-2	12	ASSTDRGGEKLF
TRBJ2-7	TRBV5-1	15	ASSLMASGKPSYEQY
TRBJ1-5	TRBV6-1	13	ASRGRTGFNQPQH
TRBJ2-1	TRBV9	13	ASSSRLANYNEQF
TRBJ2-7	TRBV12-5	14	ASGLVLGTGTYEQY
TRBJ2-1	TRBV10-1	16	ASSDGTVPSGRKAEQF
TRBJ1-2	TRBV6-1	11	ASSEGGQVGYT
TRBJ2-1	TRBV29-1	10	SVGLLGTEQF
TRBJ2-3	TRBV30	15	AWSVIRLAGAKDTQY
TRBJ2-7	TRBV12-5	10	ASGPHTGEQY
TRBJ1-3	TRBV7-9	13	ASSSTGMGSDTIY
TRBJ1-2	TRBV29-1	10	SVGTGTYGYT
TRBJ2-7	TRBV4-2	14	ASSQGQRDAEGEQY
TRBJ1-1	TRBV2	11	ASKEQESFRAF
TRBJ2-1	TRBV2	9	ASDRDYEQF
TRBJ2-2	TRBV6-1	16	ASSERLAGQVLTGELF
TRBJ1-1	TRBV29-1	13	SALFPDRGITEAF
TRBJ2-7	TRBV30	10	AWSQPRRVAK
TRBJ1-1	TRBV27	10	ASSTLNTEAF
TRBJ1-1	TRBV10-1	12	ASSEGQSNTEAF
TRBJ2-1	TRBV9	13	ASSVVQQGNNEQF
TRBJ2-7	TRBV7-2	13	ASSFPGLLSYEQY
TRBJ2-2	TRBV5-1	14	ASSPHPGLDVEELF
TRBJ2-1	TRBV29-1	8	SVSVHEQF
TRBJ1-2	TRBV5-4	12	ASSSDRGPHGYT
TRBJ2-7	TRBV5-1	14	ASSPEGGLVYYEQY
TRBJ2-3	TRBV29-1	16	SVWARRPDRGAGDTQY
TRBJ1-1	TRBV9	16	ASSVEGVGEGSTTEAF
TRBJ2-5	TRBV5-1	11	ASSLPGRETQY
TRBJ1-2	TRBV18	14	ASSPRTGGDVGGYT
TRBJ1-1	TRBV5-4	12	ASSEEQGTAEAF
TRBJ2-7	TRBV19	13	ASSIGGLSSYEQY
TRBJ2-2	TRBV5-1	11	ASSLEATGELF
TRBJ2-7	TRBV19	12	ASSISGTGYEQY
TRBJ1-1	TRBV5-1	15	ASSNGFRGGMNTEAF
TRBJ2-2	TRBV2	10	ASGQGPGELF
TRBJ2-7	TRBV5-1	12	ASKRSGSADEQY
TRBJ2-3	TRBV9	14	ASSVGGGGGTDTQY
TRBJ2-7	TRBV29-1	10	SVIQGAYEQY
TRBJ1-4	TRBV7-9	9	ASSLREKLF
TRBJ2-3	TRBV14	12	ASSQGGYGVTQY
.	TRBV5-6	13	ASSLEIAGSYEQY
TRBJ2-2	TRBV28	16	ASSSHGGTPPYTGELF
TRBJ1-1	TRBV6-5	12	ASSYSPGKAEAF
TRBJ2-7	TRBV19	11	ASSIAGVYEQY
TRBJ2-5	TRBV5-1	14	ASSFSGTPEPETQY
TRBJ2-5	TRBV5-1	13	ASSHSEGPQETQY
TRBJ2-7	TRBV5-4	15	ASSSGKGLAGLYEQY